These 10 T cell receptor beta chains were all obtained from the same sample, sequenced in a study of blood T cell repertoires in COVID-19. Produced via immunoSEQ multiplex PCR; TCRdb's table is partial and in-frame only. The sample has tens of thousands of clones, about 83% seen once. Sequenced: peripheral blood. Receptors originate from a woman of 80 years or more with acute or convalescent COVID-19.

V is TRBV2 and J is TRBJ2-7, with TRBD1 matching 8 bases. The CDR3 contains 15 residues. With 8 bases clipped from V and 3 bases from J, the junction kept 12 bases outside the gene matches. Germline CDR1 reads SNHLY; CDR2 reads FYNNEI. CDR3 sequence: CASSTGGRALYEQYF. In DNA form, the CDR3 reads TGTGCCAGCTCCACAGGGGGGCGCGCGCTCTACGAGCAGTACTTC.

CDR3 bases: TGTGCCAGCAGTGTGCGGAACCTAGACTATGGCTACACCTTC. This sequence encodes CASSVRNLDYGYTF. V and J are TRBV2 and TRBJ1-2; D not certain. The germline V gene encodes CDR1 SNHLY and CDR2 FYNNEI. The CDR3 loop spans 14 amino acids. V lost 4 bases and J lost 3, with 12 bases in between.

The table lists this clone with a count of one. The chain uses TRBV6-1 and TRBJ1-4, with TRBD1 as a possible D gene (5 bases). This CDR3 contains 16 residues. The germline V gene has CDR1 MNHNS and CDR2 SASEGT. V lost 3 bases to trimming and J lost 6 bases, with 17 bases between them. The CDR3 reads CASSDGNGGEYEKLFF. The CDR3 DNA is TGTGCCAGCAGTGATGGGAATGGAGGGGAATATGAAAAACTGTTTTTT.

V gene TRBV12-3 or TRBV12-4 combines with J gene TRBJ1-2; D is uncertain. The V end lost 6 bases, the J end lost 14 bases, and 19 bases lay between the germline ends. The CDR3 consists of 12 residues. CDR3 coding DNA: TGTGCCAGCAGCACCTTGGGAGGGTCTCGGACCTTC. Its protein product is CASSTLGGSRTF.

The chain is built from TRBV15 and TRBJ2-6; D ambiguous. The V end was cut by 1 base, the J end by 1 base, with 5 bases between. Germline V lookup: CDR1 LNHNV, CDR2 YYDKDF (reference sequence). CDR3 length: 15 amino acids. DNA of the CDR3: TGTGCCACCAGCAGAGGCAGGTCTGGGGCCAACGTCCTGACTTTC. This encodes CATSRGRSGANVLTF. Looking up the rest from reference TRBV15 and TRBJ2-6 gives the full variable domain: DAMVIQNPRYQVTQFGKPVTLSCSQTLNHNVMYWYQQKSSQAPKLLFHYYDKDFNNEADTPDNFQSRRPNTSFCFLDIRSPGLGDTAMYLCATSRGRSGANVLTFGAGSRLTVL.

The J gene is TRBJ1-2, the V gene TRBV10-3; weak D call: TRBD1 (5 bases). V gave up 6 bases and J gave up 3 bases, with 14 bases separating them. Per the germline V gene, CDR1 is ENHRY and CDR2 is SYGVKD. This CDR3 is built from 14 residues. For the CDR3, the DNA is TGTGCCATCAGCGGGTCCGGGGGGGACTATGGCTACACCTTC. This translates into CAISGSGGDYGYTF.

The chain employs TRBV28 and TRBJ2-3, with D perhaps matching TRBD1 (6 bases). This CDR3 spans 15 amino acids. Between the trimmed V and J ends, which lost 5 bases and 5 bases, there was a span of 17 bases. Germline V gene data show CDR1 as MDHEN and CDR2 as SYDVKM. The CDR3 region has the DNA TGTGCCAGCAGTACCACAGGGCAAGGGGGAGATACGCAGTATTTT. Its translation: CASSTTGQGGDTQYF. The variable domain in full, with the rest retrieved from reference TRBV28 and TRBJ2-3, is DVKVTQSSRYLVKRTGEKVFLECVQDMDHENMFWYRQDPGLGLRLIYFSYDVKMKEKGDIPEGYSVSREKKERFSLILESASTNQTSMYLCASSTTGQGGDTQYFGPGTRLTVL.

V and J are TRBV10-3 and TRBJ1-6; D remains unclear. Germline-derived CDR1 and CDR2 are ENHRY and SYGVKD. CDR3 length: 14 amino acids. Trimming cost V 1 base and J 5 bases, with 6 bases left between them. DNA of the CDR3: TGTGCCATCAGTGAGTTACAGAATAATTCACCCCTCCACTTT. This codes for CAISELQNNSPLHF.

V gene TRBV4-2 combines with J gene TRBJ2-2, with D possibly being TRBD2 (6 bases). V was cut by 4 bases and J by 4 bases, with 19 bases left in between. Germline-derived CDR1 and CDR2 are LGHNA and YNFKEQ. The CDR3 is 17 residues long. For the CDR3, the DNA is TGTGCCAGCAGCCCGCGCCGAGATGCGGGGCTCACCGGGGAGCTGTTTTTT. Protein product: CASSPRRDAGLTGELFF.

The gene calls are TRBV11-2 and TRBJ2-1, with TRBD2 matching 13 bases. This CDR3 is 15 amino acids long. V lost 5 bases, J lost 3 bases, and 1 base stayed unmatched. Germline V lookup: CDR1 SGHAT, CDR2 FQNNGV. CDR3 amino acids: CASSRTSGSYNEQFF. DNA for the CDR3: TGTGCCAGCAGCCGGACTAGCGGGAGCTACAATGAGCAGTTCTTC.